What follows are 24 T cell receptor beta chains derived from one specimen sequenced in a study of T cell repertoires and Cas9 in healthy adults. Clones were read by immunoSEQ multiplex PCR, and TCRdb kept only the in-frame ones, dropping some. Among about 24,000 clones, 90% were seen once, and the ten largest hold around 0.71%. The sequenced material came from CD4+ effector T cells (CD127+, CD25-, CD137-, CD154-) from PBMCs; culture status not recorded. Receptors originate from a human donor in good health.

The CDR3 reads CASSPGDGGDSNQPQHF. CDR3 coding DNA: TGTGCCAGCAGCCCTGGGGACGGAGGAGATAGCAATCAGCCCCAGCATTTT. The chain is built from TRBV7-9 and TRBJ1-5, with a tentative D call TRBD1 (5 bases). The CDR3 is 17 residues long. Germline lookup yields CDR1 SEHNR and CDR2 FQNEAQ (reference sequence). The V end lost 5 bases, the J end lost 0 bases, and 17 bases lay between the germline ends.

The CDR3 nucleotides read TGTGCCAGCAGCTTATTGGGGGGGCGCGAATTTGGCTACACCTTC. Protein product: CASSLLGGREFGYTF. The chain recombines TRBV7-9 with TRBJ1-2, with D possibly TRBD1 on 6 matching bases. Germline values: CDR1 SEHNR, CDR2 FQNEAQ (reference sequence). The CDR3 is 15 residues long. Trimming cost V 2 bases and J 7 bases, with 17 bases left between them.

This sequence joins TRBV7-8 and TRBJ1-1; D unresolved. The V end was cut by 3 bases, the J end by 1 base, with 3 bases between. Germline loops: CDR1 SGHVS, CDR2 FQNEAQ. CDR3 length: 12 residues. The CDR3, as DNA: TGTGCCAGCAGCTTTTGGAACACTGAAGCTTTCTTT. Its translation: CASSFWNTEAFF.

This chain connects TRBV19 to TRBJ2-4; 10 bases align to TRBD1. Germline V gene lookup returns CDR1 LNHDA and CDR2 SQIVND (reference sequence). V lost 5 bases to trimming and J lost 3 bases; unmatched junction nucleotides: 10. The CDR3 extends over 17 amino acids. The chain's CDR3 is CASSPRTGGPIKNIQYF. DNA of the CDR3: TGTGCCAGTAGTCCAAGGACAGGGGGGCCGATCAAAAACATTCAGTACTTC. The entire variable domain, with the rest obtained from reference TRBV19 and TRBJ2-4, is as follows: DGGITQSPKYLFRKEGQNVTLSCEQNLNHDAMYWYRQDPGQGLRLIYYSQIVNDFQKGDIAEGYSVSREKKESFPLTVTSAQKNPTAFYLCASSPRTGGPIKNIQYFGAGTRLSVL.

This chain uses TRBV11-2 with TRBJ1-2; 9 bases align to TRBD1. The length of the CDR3 is 12 residues. From germline, CDR1 is SGHAT and CDR2 FQNNGV. Losses at the gene ends were 8 bases for V and 7 bases for J; bases not matched to a gene: 5. This CDR3 reads CASGGQGIGYTF. CDR3 nucleotides: TGTGCCAGCGGGGGACAGGGTATTGGCTACACCTTC.

The chain carries TRBV9 and TRBJ1-5; the D gene is possibly TRBD1 (6 bases). This CDR3 is 15 amino acids long. V lost 0 bases to trimming and J lost 8 bases, with 15 bases between them. CDR1 and CDR2 (germline): SGDLS, YYNGEE. The CDR3 nucleotides read TGTGCCAGCAGCGTAGGGGGGGGCTCCTGGGAGCCCCAGCATTTT. This sequence encodes CASSVGGGSWEPQHF.

This chain connects TRBV15 to TRBJ2-5, with D hard to call. CDR3 length: 14 amino acids. CDR1 is LNHNV, CDR2 YYDKDF, per germline (reference sequence). V lost 0 bases, J lost 5 bases, and 10 bases lay in between. The CDR3 sequence: CATSRDRATETQYF. Written as DNA, the CDR3 is TGTGCCACCAGCAGAGATAGAGCAACGGAGACCCAGTACTTC.

The V gene is TRBV11-3, the J gene TRBJ2-2; the D is unclear. CDR1 and CDR2 (germline): SGHNT, YENEEA. The CDR3 loop spans 16 amino acids. Trimming stripped 3 bases from V and 0 bases from J, with 11 bases between. CDR3 sequence reads: CASSFGVGSNTGELFF. In nucleotides, the CDR3 is TGTGCCAGCAGCTTCGGAGTAGGCTCGAACACCGGGGAGCTGTTTTTT.

The chain has TRBV19 and TRBJ1-5; 7 nucleotides align to TRBD1. CDR1 is LNHDA and CDR2 is SQIVND in the germline V gene (reference sequence). The CDR3 has 15 residues. With 1 base clipped from V and 3 bases from J, the junction kept 3 bases outside the gene matches. CDR3 amino acids: CASSIVDRVNQPQHF. The CDR3 DNA reads as TGTGCCAGTAGTATAGTCGACAGGGTCAATCAGCCCCAGCATTTT.

The chain couples TRBV6-5 to TRBJ2-3, with D possibly TRBD2 on 6 matching bases. The V end lost 6 bases, the J end lost 1 base, and 8 bases lay between the germline ends. CDR1 and CDR2 from the germline V gene are MNHEY and SVGAGI. The CDR3 is made up of 13 amino acids. The CDR3 DNA is TGTGCCAGCAGCCCGGGGGGCACAGATACGCAGTATTTT. Translated: CASSPGGTDTQYF.

V is TRBV10-3 and J is TRBJ2-5; 10 nucleotides align to TRBD2. J was trimmed by 7 bases and V by 3 bases; bases with no gene match: 8. Germline-derived CDR1 and CDR2 are ENHRY and SYGVKD. The CDR3 length is 15 residues. The CDR3 bases are TGTGCCATCAGTGATTCTGTAGGACTAGCGGCGACCCAGTACTTC. It codes for CAISDSVGLAATQYF.

The chain carries TRBV7-9 and TRBJ1-1, with D unresolved. This CDR3 has 13 residues. With 5 bases removed from V and 4 bases from J, the gap between germline ends came to 11 bases. Germline CDR1 is SEHNR and CDR2 is FQNEAQ (reference sequence). The CDR3 reads CASSGVGSTEAFF. The CDR3 DNA reads as TGTGCCAGCAGCGGGGTGGGGTCCACTGAAGCTTTCTTT.

This chain links TRBV11-2 with TRBJ2-3; D uncertain. Trimming removed 1 base at V and 0 bases at J, with 5 bases between. CDR1 SGHAT and CDR2 FQNNGV come from the germline V gene. The CDR3 sequence is 14 residues long. Here the CDR3 reads CASSLGRSTDTQYF. CDR3 DNA: TGTGCCAGCAGCTTAGGGCGGAGCACAGATACGCAGTATTTT.

The chain links TRBV19 to TRBJ2-1, with a weak D call TRBD2 (5 bases). The CDR3 covers 14 residues. V gave up 5 bases and J gave up 10 bases, with 18 bases separating them. In germline, CDR1 is LNHDA, CDR2 SQIVND (reference sequence). CDR3 DNA sequence: TGTGCCAGTAGTCCACTGGCGGGTCCCTTGGAGCAGTTCTTC. It is translated as CASSPLAGPLEQFF.

The rearrangement joins TRBV2 to TRBJ1-5, with a weak D call TRBD1 (6 bases). The CDR3 contains 16 residues. V lost 5 bases and J 0 bases, leaving 14 bases between the germline ends. Per germline, CDR1 SNHLY and CDR2 FYNNEI. The CDR3 is CASSYIQGHSNQPQHF. DNA for the CDR3: TGTGCCAGCAGTTATATTCAGGGGCATAGCAATCAGCCCCAGCATTTT.

This rearrangement joins TRBV1 to TRBJ1-2. TRBV1 represents a pseudogene. This CDR3 contains 16 residues. The CDR3 loop reads CTRGTLTRASNYGYTF. The CDR3 DNA reads TGCACCAGGGGGACTTTGACAAGGGCATCTAACTATGGCTACACCTTC.

V usage is TRBV4-2 and J usage is TRBJ1-4; possible D gene TRBD1, 5 bases. The CDR3 has 15 residues. Per germline, CDR1 LGHNA and CDR2 YNFKEQ. V was pared by 3 bases and J by 8 bases, with 16 bases between. CDR3 region: CASSQNLQGGEKLFF. DNA for the CDR3: TGTGCCAGCAGCCAGAATCTCCAGGGTGGGGAAAAACTGTTTTTT.

This chain uses TRBV11-2 with TRBJ1-3; TRBD1 matches at 7 bases. CDR1 is SGHAT and CDR2 is FQNNGV in the germline V gene. Trimming cost V 4 bases and J 4 bases; bases outside gene matches: 10. The CDR3 covers 16 residues. CDR3 sequence: CASSSYRGDTGNTIYF. CDR3 nucleotide sequence: TGTGCCAGCAGCTCTTACAGGGGCGATACGGGAAACACCATATATTTT.

This clone has just one count. The V and J genes are TRBV19 and TRBJ2-7; 7 bases are shared with TRBD1. V was pared by 2 bases and J by 7 bases, with 8 bases of the junction left unmatched. Germline V gene data show CDR1 as LNHDA and CDR2 as SQIVND (reference sequence). The CDR3 sequence is 14 residues long. The CDR3 reads CASSISGTALEQYF. As DNA, the CDR3 is TGTGCCAGTAGTATATCCGGGACAGCCTTAGAGCAGTACTTC.

The rearrangement joins TRBV7-8 to TRBJ1-4; possible D gene TRBD1, 5 bases. The V and J ends lost 5 bases and 4 bases respectively, with 17 bases between them. This CDR3 has 16 residues. Germline V lookup: CDR1 SGHVS, CDR2 FQNEAQ. In nucleotides, the CDR3 is TGTGCCAGCAGCCCCCTTTTTAATCAGGGTAATGAAAAACTGTTTTTT. Protein sequence: CASSPLFNQGNEKLFF.

The V call is TRBV28, the J call TRBJ1-4, with D unclear. The CDR3 is made up of 16 amino acids. Trimming pared 1 base from V and 0 bases from J, leaving 9 bases between. Germline CDR1 MDHEN, CDR2 SYDVKM. CDR3 region: CASSLSGASTNEKLFF. CDR3 bases: TGTGCCAGCAGTTTATCTGGCGCCTCAACTAATGAAAAACTGTTTTTT. Based on the CDR3 plus reference TRBV28 and TRBJ1-4, the full variable domain is DVKVTQSSRYLVKRTGEKVFLECVQDMDHENMFWYRQDPGLGLRLIYFSYDVKMKEKGDIPEGYSVSREKKERFSLILESASTNQTSMYLCASSLSGASTNEKLFFGSGTQLSVL.

V usage is TRBV29-1 and J usage is TRBJ2-1; TRBD2 matches 9 bases. V shed 8 bases and J 1 base; nucleotides not matched to a gene: 9. This CDR3 region has 15 residues. Germline loops: CDR1 SQVTM, CDR2 ANQGSEA. In DNA, the CDR3 is TGCAGCCTCGTGGGGAGCGGGGGGTCCTACAATGAGCAGTTCTTC. This codes for CSLVGSGGSYNEQFF.

This rearrangement joins TRBV6-1 to TRBJ2-3; TRBD2 aligns across 12 bases. The V and J ends lost 3 bases and 4 bases, in that order; junction bases with no gene match: 5. The CDR3 has 16 residues. The germline gives CDR1 MNHNS, CDR2 SASEGT. The CDR3 DNA sequence: TGTGCCAGCAGTGATTGGACTAGCGGGGCCCCAGATACGCAGTATTTT. The encoded protein is CASSDWTSGAPDTQYF.

The J gene is TRBJ1-1, the V gene TRBV13; D call uncertain. The CDR3 loop spans 15 amino acids. Trimming stripped 3 bases from V and 4 bases from J, with 15 bases between. Germline lookup yields CDR1 PRHDT and CDR2 FYEKMQ (reference sequence). CDR3 loop: CASSFKRNLGTEAFF. The DNA of the CDR3 is TGTGCCAGCAGCTTTAAAAGGAATCTAGGCACTGAAGCTTTCTTT.